The 21 T cell receptor beta chains reported below all come from one sample, sequenced in a study of identical twins. A single record per CDR3 protein comes from TCRdb applying MiXCR to the 5' RACE reads. The sample has around 690,000 distinct CDR3 sequences; 21% are singletons. These data were likewise used in another study, on T cells expressing NK-cell markers.

Sequencing used PBMCs. These receptor sequences come from a woman under 30 in good health.

Many counts were recorded for this clonotype. The chain employs TRBV9 and TRBJ1-5, with D unresolved. The CDR3 is 14 amino acids. Germline V gives CDR1 SGDLS, CDR2 YYNGEE. Trimming took off 5 bases at V and 0 bases at J, with 9 bases between the two ends. CDR3 sequence (DNA): TGTGCCAGCAGTGCAGAGAATAGCAATCAGCCCCAGCATTTT. Translating gives CASSAENSNQPQHF.

The rearrangement joins TRBV5-1 to TRBJ2-5, with 8 bases aligning to TRBD1. Germline lookup yields CDR1 SGHRS and CDR2 YFSETQ. The CDR3 contains 15 residues. With V trimmed by 5 bases and J by 5 bases, 11 bases remained unmatched. The CDR3 bases are TGCGCCAGCAGTACCGGGACAGGACGGCGGGAGACCCAGTACTTC. Translation: CASSTGTGRRETQYF.

The chain has TRBV5-1 and TRBJ2-1; 12 bases are shared with TRBD2. The CDR3 runs to 20 residues. The V gene's germline CDR1 is SGHRS and CDR2 YFSETQ. The V and J ends lost 4 bases and 4 bases, in that order; junction bases with no gene match: 18. The CDR3 DNA sequence: TGCGCCAGCAGCAACAGTTACAAGCCCCCCGGGACTAGCGGGTACAATGAGCAGTTCTTC. This codes for CASSNSYKPPGTSGYNEQFF. Drawing the rest from reference TRBV5-1 and TRBJ2-1, the complete variable domain is KAGVTQTPRYLIKTRGQQVTLSCSPISGHRSVSWYQQTPGQGLQFLFEYFSETQRNKGNFPGRFSGRQFSNSRSEMNVSTLELGDSALYLCASSNSYKPPGTSGYNEQFFGPGTRLTVL.

V and J are TRBV27 and TRBJ2-2; D gene unclear. Germline V gene lookup returns CDR1 MNHEY and CDR2 SMNVEV (reference sequence). The CDR3 contains 13 residues. With 6 bases removed from V and 3 bases from J, the gap between germline ends came to 8 bases. The CDR3 reads CASSRLYTGELFF. DNA for the CDR3: TGTGCCAGCAGCAGACTTTACACCGGGGAGCTGTTTTTT.

This sequence joins TRBV20-1 and TRBJ2-5; D call uncertain. Trimming shortened V by 1 base and J by 3 bases, and 6 bases separated the two germline ends. The CDR3 contains 12 residues. The germline gives CDR1 DFQATT, CDR2 SNEGSKA (reference sequence). CDR3 amino acids: CSARVGKETQYF. DNA for the CDR3: TGCAGTGCTAGAGTGGGGAAAGAGACCCAGTACTTC.

This clonotype came up many times. The rearrangement links TRBV20-1 to TRBJ1-6; 7 bases are a match to TRBD1. V was pared by 6 bases and J by 7 bases, with 6 bases of the junction left unmatched. The CDR3 sequence is 13 residues long. From germline, CDR1 is DFQATT and CDR2 SNEGSKA (reference sequence). The CDR3 region has the DNA TGCAGTGCCCGGGGACAGCAAAATTCACCCCTCCACTTT. Encoded protein: CSARGQQNSPLHF.

This clonotype was counted at least ten times. The V call is TRBV20-1, the J call TRBJ1-5, with TRBD1 matching 7 bases. In germline, CDR1 is DFQATT, CDR2 SNEGSKA (reference sequence). V dropped 6 bases and J dropped 0; count of bases not matched to a gene: 5. The CDR3 has 14 amino acids. The CDR3 spells CSAPDRYSNQPQHF. The CDR3 nucleotides are TGCAGTGCCCCGGACAGGTATAGCAATCAGCCCCAGCATTTT.

V is TRBV5-1 and J is TRBJ1-1; 8 positions agree with TRBD1. The germline V gene encodes CDR1 SGHRS and CDR2 YFSETQ. The CDR3 has 15 amino acids. Trimming removed 4 bases from V and 2 bases from J; junction bases left unmatched: 7. The CDR3, as DNA: TGCGCCAGCAGCGGGCCGGGACAGGTTAACACTGAAGCTTTCTTT. Its translation is CASSGPGQVNTEAFF.

This clonotype was detected ten times or more. V and J are TRBV12-3 or TRBV12-4 and TRBJ2-3; D call uncertain. V was shortened by 5 bases and J by 7 bases, with 7 bases between the two germline ends. CDR3 length equals 11 residues. CDR3 nucleotide sequence: TGTGCCAGCAGTCCCGTGAATACGCAGTATTTT. It codes for CASSPVNTQYF.

As concerns this clonotype: A read error is possible here, since a much larger clone lies one base away. The chain joins TRBV12-3 or TRBV12-4 to TRBJ2-1; D gene ambiguous. Trimming pared 3 bases from V and 6 bases from J, leaving 12 bases between. The CDR3 covers 14 residues. CDR3 residues: CASSFRRYGNEQFF. CDR3 DNA sequence: TGTGCCAGCAGTTTCAGACGGTACGGCAATGAGCAGTTCTTC.

This clonotype turned up a few times. The V gene is TRBV9, the J gene TRBJ1-1; TRBD1 is a possible D gene (6 bases). Germline V gene lookup returns CDR1 SGDLS and CDR2 YYNGEE. CDR3 size: 15 residues. The V and J ends lost 0 bases and 1 base respectively, with 10 bases between them. CDR3 nucleotides: TGTGCCAGCAGCGTAGAGGGACACGGGAACACTGAAGCTTTCTTT. This gives the protein CASSVEGHGNTEAFF.

This clonotype was counted at least ten times. The chain links TRBV6-2 or TRBV6-3 to TRBJ2-7, with D perhaps matching TRBD2 (5 bases). The CDR3 is 12 amino acids. CDR1 MNHEY and CDR2 SVGEGT come from the germline V gene. Trimming took off 3 bases at V and 3 bases at J, with 6 bases between the two ends. CDR3 sequence reads: CASSYRDYEQYF. In DNA form, the CDR3 reads TGTGCCAGCAGTTATCGGGACTACGAGCAGTACTTC.

This clonotype was recorded at least ten times. The rearrangement uses TRBV27 and TRBJ1-1, with D unclear. The germline CDR1 and CDR2 sequences are MNHEY and SMNVEV (reference sequence). The CDR3 is 13 amino acids. V was cut by 8 bases and J by 1 base, with 11 bases left in between. CDR3 sequence reads: CASRSVGNTEAFF. CDR3 nucleotide sequence: TGTGCCAGCCGCTCAGTGGGGAACACTGAAGCTTTCTTT.

The chain carries TRBV6-2 or TRBV6-3 and TRBJ2-3; a weak D match, TRBD2 (5 bases). CDR1 is MNHEY and CDR2 is SVGEGT in the germline V gene. Deletions cut 2 bases from V and 2 bases from J, with 11 bases between. CDR3 size: 15 residues. The CDR3 sequence is CASSYAGRPTDTQYF. The CDR3 DNA follows: TGTGCCAGCAGTTACGCGGGCCGTCCCACAGATACGCAGTATTTT.

In its sample, this clonotype was seen a few times. The J gene is TRBJ1-5, the V gene TRBV10-3; unclear D gene. The V gene lost 4 bases and the J gene lost 0 bases, with 7 bases spanning the gap. Per germline, CDR1 ENHRY and CDR2 SYGVKD. CDR3 length equals 14 residues. CDR3 region: CAISAEYSNQPQHF. In DNA, the CDR3 is TGTGCCATCAGTGCGGAGTATAGCAATCAGCCCCAGCATTTT.

This clonotype was detected many times. The chain carries TRBV20-1 and TRBJ2-7, with D possibly matching TRBD1 (5 bases). Per germline, CDR1 DFQATT and CDR2 SNEGSKA (reference sequence). V lost 0 bases, J lost 4 bases, and 16 bases lay in between. This CDR3 is built from 15 residues. The CDR3 sequence is CSARDTTGDSYEQYF. Here the CDR3 DNA reads TGCAGTGCTAGAGATACTACAGGTGACAGTTACGAGCAGTACTTC.

This clonotype showed up many times. CDR3 loop: CSVALKPNSPLHF. As DNA, the CDR3 is TGCAGCGTTGCCCTGAAGCCTAATTCACCCCTCCACTTT. This chain joins TRBV29-1 and TRBJ1-6; no firm D call. V gave up 4 bases and J gave up 6 bases, with 10 bases separating them. CDR1 is SQVTM, CDR2 ANQGSEA, per germline. The CDR3 extends over 13 amino acids.

In its sample, this clonotype was seen many times. The CDR3 DNA sequence: TGCAGTGCTACCCGAGCGGGAGGGCCTCGGTCCGGGGAGCTGTTTTTT. Translating gives CSATRAGGPRSGELFF. This sequence joins TRBV20-1 and TRBJ2-2, with 10 bases matching TRBD2. The CDR3 has 16 amino acids. The V and J ends lost 4 bases and 6 bases, in that order; junction bases with no gene match: 11. Germline CDR1 and CDR2: DFQATT and SNEGSKA (reference sequence).

This clonotype has more than one count but fewer than ten. The chain carries TRBV29-1 and TRBJ1-3; D call uncertain. V was clipped by 4 bases and J by 4 bases, with 11 bases between them. This CDR3 is built from 13 residues. In germline, CDR1 is SQVTM, CDR2 ANQGSEA. This CDR3 is CSVGRRGGNTIYF. CDR3 bases: TGCAGCGTTGGCAGACGAGGCGGAAACACCATATATTTT.

The J gene is TRBJ1-1, the V gene TRBV3-1; D perhaps matches TRBD1 (5 bases). Trimming removed 2 bases from V and 10 bases from J, with 8 bases in between. Germline lookup yields CDR1 LGHDT and CDR2 YNNKEL (reference sequence). The CDR3 covers 11 residues. CDR3 in DNA: TGTGCCAGCAGCCAACCGGGGACAGCTTTCTTT. Translating it yields CASSQPGTAFF.

V and J are TRBV10-3 and TRBJ2-3; D is uncertain. The V end lost 6 bases, the J end lost 6 bases, and 13 bases lay between the germline ends. The CDR3 sequence is 13 residues long. Germline values: CDR1 ENHRY, CDR2 SYGVKD. CDR3 bases: TGTGCCATCAGGATAACGGGCGGCGATACGCAGTATTTT. Amino acids: CAIRITGGDTQYF.